This entry lists 23 T cell receptor beta chains sequenced from one sample in a study of cytomegalovirus exposure and HLA in healthy donors (dated by TCRdb to the late 2010s). The protocol used for the library was the immunoSEQ multiplex PCR assay. For the multiplex PCR, a mixture combining 60 forward primers for TCR Vbeta segments and 13 reverse primers for TCR Jbeta segments was used. The clones in this table, taken by TCRdb from immuneACCESS, are in-frame only. Not every clone is retained; where verified, under half of the shortfall comes from an unresolved V gene, and the cause of the rest is unknown. For this sample the table gives about 15,000 clones, of which 60% to 70% were detected only once. The ten largest account for approximately 17% of the sample. Sequencing was done on a sample of PBMCs. The receptor source for this set is a woman in her forties or fifties in good health and CMV-seropositive.

DNA for the CDR3: TGTGCCAGCAGTGCCTCAGGGGGCACAGATACGCAGTATTTT. It codes for CASSASGGTDTQYF. V and J are TRBV6-4 and TRBJ2-3, with D possibly being TRBD1 (6 bases). Germline-derived CDR1 and CDR2 are MRHNA and SNTAGT. V was shortened by 4 bases and J by 1 base, with 9 bases between the two germline ends. The CDR3 loop spans 14 amino acids.

The J gene is TRBJ2-5, the V gene TRBV30; perhaps TRBD2 as D (7 bases). V lost 3 bases and J lost 5, with 13 bases in between. This CDR3 is built from 13 residues. From germline, CDR1 is GTSNPN and CDR2 SVGIG (reference sequence). The CDR3 bases are TGTGCCTGGAGCCCCGGGGGGCGGGAGACCCAGTACTTC. Residues: CAWSPGGRETQYF.

In its sample, this clone was seen once. This chain joins TRBV10-2 and TRBJ1-3; 8 bases are a match to TRBD1. With V trimmed by 5 bases and J by 2 bases, 2 bases remained unmatched. There are 14 residues in the CDR3. Germline V gene lookup returns CDR1 WSHSY and CDR2 SAAADI. CDR3 region: CASSLQGAGNTIYF. The CDR3 DNA is TGCGCCAGCAGTTTACAGGGGGCTGGAAACACCATATATTTT.

This chain connects TRBV7-2 to TRBJ2-3; D is possibly TRBD2 (5 bases). CDR3 size: 16 residues. Deletions cut 5 bases from V and 2 bases from J, with 17 bases between. Germline V CDR1 and CDR2: SGHTA, FQGNSA. This CDR3 reads CASSPRGGSATDTQYF. CDR3 DNA: TGTGCCAGCAGCCCCCGGGGTGGTAGCGCCACAGATACGCAGTATTTT.

This clone was detected only a few times. The rearrangement uses TRBV7-2 and TRBJ1-1; no reliable D call. The germline gives CDR1 SGHTA, CDR2 FQGNSA. The CDR3 covers 10 residues. The V end was cut by 4 bases, the J end by 7 bases, with 4 bases between. As DNA, the CDR3 is TGTGCCAGCAGCTCCTATGAAGCTTTCTTT. Protein sequence: CASSSYEAFF.

V and J are TRBV20-1 and TRBJ1-1; D gene uncertain. Trimming shortened V by 3 bases and J by 6 bases, and 8 bases separated the two germline ends. From germline, CDR1 is DFQATT and CDR2 SNEGSKA (reference sequence). The CDR3 is 11 amino acids. The DNA for the CDR3 is TGCAGTGCTAGTTTCGGGGCTGAAGCTTTCTTT. It yields the protein CSASFGAEAFF.

V usage is TRBV10-3 and J usage is TRBJ1-5; tentative D call: TRBD1 (5 bases). Germline V lookup: CDR1 ENHRY, CDR2 SYGVKD. The CDR3 totals 15 residues. Trimming pared 3 bases from V and 4 bases from J, leaving 13 bases between. The CDR3 DNA sequence: TGTGCCATCAGTGAATTAGGGGAGGGAAATCAGCCCCAGCATTTT. It codes for CAISELGEGNQPQHF.

The rearrangement joins TRBV9 to TRBJ1-1; D is unclear. Germline V gene data show CDR1 as SGDLS and CDR2 as YYNGEE. Trimming shortened V by 4 bases and J by 5 bases, and 15 bases separated the two germline ends. The CDR3 totals 14 residues. The DNA of the CDR3 is TGTGCCAGCAGCTCGTGGGAGGGTGGGACTGAAGCTTTCTTT. Encoded protein: CASSSWEGGTEAFF.

The chain combines TRBV29-1 with TRBJ1-2; 8 nucleotides match TRBD1. The CDR3 contains 11 residues. Germline V gene lookup returns CDR1 SQVTM and CDR2 ANQGSEA. V lost 5 bases to trimming and J lost 7 bases; unmatched junction nucleotides: 3. The DNA of the CDR3 is TGCAGCGTTCAGGGGGCGCGTGGCTACACCTTC. It is translated as CSVQGARGYTF.

The gene calls are TRBV9 and TRBJ2-3, with D uncertain. Germline values: CDR1 SGDLS, CDR2 YYNGEE. Trimming left V 4 bases short and J 4 bases short, with 10 bases between. CDR3 length: 13 amino acids. The CDR3 protein is CASSPRGPDTQYF. The CDR3 DNA reads TGTGCCAGCAGCCCCCGAGGCCCAGATACGCAGTATTTT.

This chain connects TRBV5-1 to TRBJ1-1, with a tentative D call TRBD1 (6 bases). Germline-derived CDR1 and CDR2 are SGHRS and YFSETQ. Trimming cost V 0 bases and J 6 bases, with 6 bases left between them. This CDR3 comprises 12 residues. The CDR3 region has the DNA TGCGCCAGCAGCTTGGAGGGGGCTGAAGCTTTCTTT. It encodes CASSLEGAEAFF. The variable domain in full, completed from reference TRBV5-1 and TRBJ1-1, reads KAGVTQTPRYLIKTRGQQVTLSCSPISGHRSVSWYQQTPGQGLQFLFEYFSETQRNKGNFPGRFSGRQFSNSRSEMNVSTLELGDSALYLCASSLEGAEAFFGQGTRLTVV.

The rearrangement joins TRBV30 to TRBJ1-1, with D possibly being TRBD1 (6 bases). The CDR3 length is 12 residues. The germline CDR1 and CDR2 sequences are GTSNPN and SVGIG (reference sequence). V gave up 6 bases and J gave up 6 bases, with 14 bases separating them. The CDR3 DNA reads TGTGCCTGCCTAGGGGGTTACGCTGAAGCTTTCTTT. Residues: CACLGGYAEAFF.

The CDR3 reads CSVGAGQETQYF. CDR3 DNA: TGCAGCGTTGGGGCAGGCCAAGAGACCCAGTACTTC. The chain recombines TRBV29-1 with TRBJ2-5; D gene ambiguous. Germline V gene data show CDR1 as SQVTM and CDR2 as ANQGSEA. The CDR3 sequence is 12 residues long. The ends were cut back, 4 bases at V and 1 base at J, with 7 bases in the middle. Based on the CDR3 plus reference TRBV29-1 and TRBJ2-5, the full variable domain is SAVISQKPSRDICQRGTSLTIQCQVDSQVTMMFWYRQQPGQSLTLIATANQGSEATYESGFVIDKFPISRPNLTFSTLTVSNMSPEDSSIYLCSVGAGQETQYFGPGTRLLVL.

The chain links TRBV10-3 to TRBJ1-1, with 8 bases aligning to TRBD1. Germline CDR1 reads ENHRY; CDR2 reads SYGVKD. J gave up 1 base and V 3 bases, and 4 bases lay outside the gene matches. This CDR3 contains 15 residues. The CDR3 DNA is TGTGCCATCAGTGACCTGGGACAGGAGAACACTGAAGCTTTCTTT. Protein: CAISDLGQENTEAFF.

This clone was seen more than once but under ten times. This chain joins TRBV4-2 and TRBJ1-3; D is unclear. The germline V gene has CDR1 LGHNA and CDR2 YNFKEQ. The CDR3 contains 16 residues. Trimming took off 4 bases at V and 0 bases at J, with 13 bases between the two ends. CDR3 DNA sequence: TGTGCCAGCAGCCTCGTTATTCGCAGCTCTGGAAACACCATATATTTT. Protein sequence: CASSLVIRSSGNTIYF.

The V gene is TRBV4-1, the J gene TRBJ1-1; 7 bases match TRBD1. The CDR3 runs to 15 residues. The J segment lost 5 bases and the V segment lost 0 bases, leaving 6 bases of the junction unmatched. Germline assignment: CDR1 MGHRA and CDR2 YSYEKL. In nucleotides, the CDR3 is TGCGCCAGCAGCCAAGATTCAGGGGGATTTACTGAAGCTTTCTTT. Encoded protein: CASSQDSGGFTEAFF.

The V call is TRBV6-5, the J call TRBJ2-3; D is possibly TRBD1 (6 bases). CDR3 length: 14 amino acids. V gave up 6 bases and J gave up 0 bases, with 10 bases separating them. The germline V gene encodes CDR1 MNHEY and CDR2 SVGAGI. CDR3 nucleotide sequence: TGTGCCAGCAGACCCGACAGGAGCACAGATACGCAGTATTTT. Amino acids: CASRPDRSTDTQYF.

The DNA of the CDR3 is TGTGCCAGCAGCGTAGGTGAAGAGGGCGGCTACACCTTC. This codes for CASSVGEEGGYTF. This chain connects TRBV9 to TRBJ1-2; D unclear. The germline V and J ends were trimmed by 0 bases and 8 bases, with 11 bases remaining between them. The CDR3 length is 13 residues. Germline V lookup: CDR1 SGDLS, CDR2 YYNGEE.

This clone has only one observation. The CDR3 loop reads CASSQGLAGAKNIQYF. In DNA form, the CDR3 reads TGTGCCAGCAGCCAAGGACTAGCGGGAGCCAAAAACATTCAGTACTTC. The chain has TRBV4-2 and TRBJ2-4, with 10 bases matching TRBD2. Germline V lookup: CDR1 LGHNA, CDR2 YNFKEQ. V was pared by 1 base and J by 0 bases, with 0 bases of the junction left unmatched. This CDR3 spans 16 amino acids.

The V gene is TRBV29-1, the J gene TRBJ2-7; D gene uncertain. CDR1 is SQVTM and CDR2 is ANQGSEA in the germline V gene. CDR3 length: 12 residues. Trimming removed 6 bases from V and 2 bases from J, with 11 bases in between. This CDR3 reads CSVVTEAYEQYF. The DNA of the CDR3 is TGCAGCGTAGTAACAGAAGCCTACGAGCAGTACTTC.

The gene calls are TRBV30 and TRBJ1-2, with 7 bases matching TRBD1. Germline V lookup: CDR1 GTSNPN, CDR2 SVGIG (reference sequence). CDR3 size: 14 residues. Unmatched junction bases numbered 9, after V lost 2 bases and J lost 6 bases. The CDR3 nucleotides are TGTGCCTGGAGTCGGCGGAGGGGGCAGGATGGCTACACCTTC. Its translation: CAWSRRRGQDGYTF.

The V gene is TRBV9, the J gene TRBJ1-2; 9 bases are shared with TRBD1. Germline loops: CDR1 SGDLS, CDR2 YYNGEE. The CDR3 is made up of 14 amino acids. Trimming at V came to 3 bases and at J to 5 bases, leaving 5 bases not matched to a gene. The CDR3 sequence is CASSDGQGRYGYTF. The CDR3 DNA sequence: TGTGCCAGCAGCGACGGACAGGGGCGATATGGCTACACCTTC.

The V gene is TRBV30, the J gene TRBJ2-7; D ambiguous. Germline CDR1 and CDR2: GTSNPN and SVGIG (reference sequence). The length of the CDR3 is 11 residues. Trimming removed 3 bases at V and 3 bases at J, with 6 bases between. CDR3 protein: CAWSKLYEQYF. In DNA form, the CDR3 reads TGTGCCTGGAGCAAGCTCTACGAGCAGTACTTC.